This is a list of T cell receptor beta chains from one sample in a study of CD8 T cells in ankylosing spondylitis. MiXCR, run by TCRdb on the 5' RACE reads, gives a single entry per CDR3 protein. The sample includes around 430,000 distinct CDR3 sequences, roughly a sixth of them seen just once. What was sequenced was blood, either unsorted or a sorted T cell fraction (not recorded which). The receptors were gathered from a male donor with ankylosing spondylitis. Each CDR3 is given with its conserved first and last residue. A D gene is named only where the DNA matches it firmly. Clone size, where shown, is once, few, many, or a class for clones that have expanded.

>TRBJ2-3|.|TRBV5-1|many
TGCGCCAGCAGCTCAGACCCTTTGGGGCTCACGGGAGATACGCAGTATTTT
CASSSDPLGLTGDTQYF
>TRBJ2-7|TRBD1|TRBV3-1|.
TGTGCCAGCAGCCCCTGGGACAGACCTTACGAGCAGTACTTC
CASSPWDRPYEQYF
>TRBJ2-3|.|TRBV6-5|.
TGTGCCAGCAGTTACTCGGACGACACAGATACGCAGTATTTT
CASSYSDDTDTQYF
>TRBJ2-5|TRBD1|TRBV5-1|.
TGCGCCAGCAGCCTCCGGGACAGGGTGAAGGAGACCCAGTACTTC
CASSLRDRVKETQYF
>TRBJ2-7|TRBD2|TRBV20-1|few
TGCAGTGCTGGCCCTCCTATGGGCGGGGGGTTCTCCTACGAGCAGTACTTC
CSAGPPMGGGFSYEQYF
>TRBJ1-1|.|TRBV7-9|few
TGTGCCAGCATCTACCTTGCGAGCGACACTGAAGCTTTCTTT
CASIYLASDTEAFF
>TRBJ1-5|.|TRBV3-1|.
TGTGCCAGCAGCCAAGGCCTCAATCAGCCCCAGCATTTT
CASSQGLNQPQHF
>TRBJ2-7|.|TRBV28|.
TGTGCCAGCATTGGTGTCAACGAGCAGTACTTC
CASIGVNEQYF
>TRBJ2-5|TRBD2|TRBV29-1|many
TGCAGCGTCTTAGCGGGAGGAGAGACCCAGTACTTC
CSVLAGGETQYF
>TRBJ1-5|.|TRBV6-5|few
TGTGCCAGCAGTTATTGGGGGGGTAGTCAGCCCCAGCATTTT
CASSYWGGSQPQHF
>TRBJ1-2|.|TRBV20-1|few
TGCAGTGCTAGAGAAAGAGGTACAGCTAACTATGGCTACACCTTC
CSARERGTANYGYTF
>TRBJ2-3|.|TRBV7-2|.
TGTGCCAGCAGCTTAGCGGCGGGGAGCACAGATACGCAGTATTTT
CASSLAAGSTDTQYF
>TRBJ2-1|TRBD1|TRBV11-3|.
TGTGCCAGCAGGGCCATAAGGACAGGGGGCCGCAATGAGCAGTTCTTC
CASRAIRTGGRNEQFF
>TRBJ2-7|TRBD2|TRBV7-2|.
TGTGCCAGCAGCCAGGGACTAGCGGGCACCTACGAGCAGTACTTC
CASSQGLAGTYEQYF
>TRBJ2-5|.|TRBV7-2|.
TGTGCCAGCAGCTTAGAGAGCAGGGTGGGGGAGACCCAGTACTTC
CASSLESRVGETQYF
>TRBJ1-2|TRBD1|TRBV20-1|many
TGCAGTGCGGGACAGGGGAGGAATGGCTACACCTTC
CSAGQGRNGYTF
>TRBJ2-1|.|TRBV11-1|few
TGTGCCAGCAGCCCTGATCTTGTCTACAATGAGCAGTTCTTC
CASSPDLVYNEQFF
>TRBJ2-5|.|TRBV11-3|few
TGTGCCAGCAGCTTAGTTCGGGGAACAAGAGAGACCCAGTACTTC
CASSLVRGTRETQYF
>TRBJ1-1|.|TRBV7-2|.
TGTGCCAGCAGCCCAGAGGTGGGCTCTGAAGCTTTCTTT
CASSPEVGSEAFF
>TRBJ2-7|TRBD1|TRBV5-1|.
TGCGCCAGCAGCTTGGGCAGGGGGCCTAACTACGAGCAGTACTTC
CASSLGRGPNYEQYF
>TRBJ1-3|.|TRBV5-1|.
TGCGCCAGCAGCTGGGACAAAGACTCTGGAAACACCATATATTTT
CASSWDKDSGNTIYF
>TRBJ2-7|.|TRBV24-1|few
TGTGCCACCAGTGACGAACGGGGTCAGCAGTACTTC
CATSDERGQQYF
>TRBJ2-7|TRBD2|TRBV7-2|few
TGTGCCAGCAGCCCGGGGACTAGCGGGAGGGAGAAGCAGTACTTC
CASSPGTSGREKQYF
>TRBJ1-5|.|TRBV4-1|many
TGCGCCAGCAGCCAAGGGAGTCTGGGGGTGAGTGGCAATCAGCCCCAGCATTTT
CASSQGSLGVSGNQPQHF
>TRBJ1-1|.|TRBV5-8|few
TGTGCCAGCAGCTCACAGCGAAACACTGAAGCTTTCTTT
CASSSQRNTEAFF
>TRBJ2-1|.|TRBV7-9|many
TGTGCCAGCAGTTACAGTTCTCTGGGGGACAATGAGCAGTTCTTC
CASSYSSLGDNEQFF
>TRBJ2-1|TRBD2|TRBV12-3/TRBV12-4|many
TGTGCCAGCAGTACTAATCGGGGGGACAATGAGCAGTTCTTC
CASSTNRGDNEQFF
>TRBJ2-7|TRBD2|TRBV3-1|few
TGTGCCAGCGCACCTGGACTAGCGGTCTACGAGCAGTACTTC
CASAPGLAVYEQYF
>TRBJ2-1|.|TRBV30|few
TGTGCCTGGAGAGGCGGCTCCTACAATGAGCAGTTCTTC
CAWRGGSYNEQFF
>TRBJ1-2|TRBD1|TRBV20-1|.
TGCAGTGCTATTTATGGGACAGGGGGCGTTGGCTACACCTTC
CSAIYGTGGVGYTF
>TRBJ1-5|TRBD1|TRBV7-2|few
TGTGCCAGCAGCTTAGGGGACAGGGGAAATCAGCCCCAGCATTTT
CASSLGDRGNQPQHF